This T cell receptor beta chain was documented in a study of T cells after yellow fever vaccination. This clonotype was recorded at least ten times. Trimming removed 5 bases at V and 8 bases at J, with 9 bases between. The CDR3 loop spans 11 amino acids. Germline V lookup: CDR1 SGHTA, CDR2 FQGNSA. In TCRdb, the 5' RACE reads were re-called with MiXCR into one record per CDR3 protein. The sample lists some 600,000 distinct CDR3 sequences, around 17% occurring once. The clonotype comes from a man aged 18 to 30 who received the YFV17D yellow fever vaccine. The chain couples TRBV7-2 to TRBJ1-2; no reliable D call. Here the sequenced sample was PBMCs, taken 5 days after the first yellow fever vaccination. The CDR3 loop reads CASSPGQGYTF. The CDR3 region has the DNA TGTGCCAGCAGCCCCGGCCAGGGCTACACCTTC.